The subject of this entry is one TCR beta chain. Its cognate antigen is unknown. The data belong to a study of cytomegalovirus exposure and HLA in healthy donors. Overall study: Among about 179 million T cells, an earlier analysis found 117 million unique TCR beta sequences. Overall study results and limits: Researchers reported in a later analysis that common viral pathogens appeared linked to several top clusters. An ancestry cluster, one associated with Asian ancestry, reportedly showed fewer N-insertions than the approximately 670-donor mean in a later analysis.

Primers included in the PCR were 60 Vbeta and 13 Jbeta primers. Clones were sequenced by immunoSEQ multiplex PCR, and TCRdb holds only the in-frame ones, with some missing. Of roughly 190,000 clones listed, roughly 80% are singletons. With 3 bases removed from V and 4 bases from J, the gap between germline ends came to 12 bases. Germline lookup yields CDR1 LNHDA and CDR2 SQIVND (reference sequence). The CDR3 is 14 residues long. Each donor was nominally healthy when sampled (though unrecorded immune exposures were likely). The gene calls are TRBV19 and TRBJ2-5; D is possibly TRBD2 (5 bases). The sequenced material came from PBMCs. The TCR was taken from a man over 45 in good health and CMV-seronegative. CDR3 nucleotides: TGTGCCAGTAGTATGCCCAGTGAGGGAGAGACCCAGTACTTC. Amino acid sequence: CASSMPSEGETQYF.